This TCR beta chain was identified during a study of shared clonotypes between healthy human individuals. CDR1 is SGHRS, CDR2 YFSETQ, per germline. V lost 4 bases and J 8 bases, leaving 18 bases between the germline ends. The CDR3 totals 15 residues. Produced via immunoSEQ multiplex PCR; TCRdb's table is partial and in-frame only. This table holds some 630,000 clones, more than 70% found once. Study findings and constraints: Sharing across four donors was highest in naive CD4 (roughly 5%) and lowest in memory CD8 (0.4%).

This clone was detected a few times. Its specificity is not known. The sample has other DNA sequences that encode this CDR3 too. The receptor comes from a woman in her twenties or thirties in good health. The chain is built from TRBV5-1 and TRBJ1-4, with D possibly being TRBD1 (6 bases). The sequenced sample consisted of memory CD4+ T cells sorted from blood. Subset in this sample: CD45RA-negative fraction. This CDR3 is CASSPGGGKGEKLFF. In DNA, the CDR3 is TGCGCCAGCAGCCCCGGGGGGGGCAAAGGAGAAAAACTGTTTTTT. The full variable domain, with the rest looked up from reference TRBV5-1 and TRBJ1-4, is KAGVTQTPRYLIKTRGQQVTLSCSPISGHRSVSWYQQTPGQGLQFLFEYFSETQRNKGNFPGRFSGRQFSNSRSEMNVSTLELGDSALYLCASSPGGGKGEKLFFGSGTQLSVL.